This TCR beta chain stems from a study of cytomegalovirus exposure and HLA in healthy donors. Study-wide background: As released early, the data held approximately 80 million unique TCRs from HLA-typed donors.

PCR primers comprised 60 Vbeta and 13 Jbeta primers. TCRdb's copy holds only in-frame clones and misses some; the assay was immunoSEQ multiplex PCR. The data show more than 95,000 clones, with around 74% seen just once and around 1.7% held by the top ten. The CDR3 loop spans 16 amino acids. Trimming shortened V by 0 bases and J by 1 base, and 12 bases separated the two germline ends. CDR1 is ENHRY and CDR2 is SYGVKD in the germline V gene. Sequences were obtained from PBMCs. The chain combines TRBV10-3 with TRBJ2-5; tentatively, D is TRBD1 (7 bases). This sequence originates from a woman under 30 in good health and CMV-seronegative. CDR3 in DNA: TGTGCCATCAGTGAGTCTCAGGGGGGCATCCAAGAGACCCAGTACTTC. Translated, it gives CAISESQGGIQETQYF.